The 10 T cell receptor beta chains below were found in one sample sequenced in a study of control samples from healthy donors and cancer patients. Clones were sequenced by immunoSEQ multiplex PCR, and TCRdb holds only the in-frame ones, with some missing. The data hold approximately 41,000 clones, with approximately 94% observed a single time. The sample comprised blood. These receptors originate from a man between 60 and 70 years old in good health.

This clone was counted a single time. The chain combines TRBV29-1 with TRBJ2-2; 9 nucleotides agree with TRBD1. V gave up 4 bases and J gave up 7 bases; unmatched junction bases: 7. The CDR3 totals 14 residues. CDR1 and CDR2 (germline): SQVTM, ANQGSEA. CDR3 bases: TGCAGCGTTGTGCGGACAGGGGTGGGCGGGGAGCTGTTTTTT. Translating it yields CSVVRTGVGGELFF.

This clone has only one observation. V usage is TRBV2 and J usage is TRBJ1-2; D ambiguous. Germline V CDR1 and CDR2: SNHLY, FYNNEI. The ends were cut back, 3 bases at V and 3 bases at J, with 8 bases in the middle. The CDR3 runs to 13 residues. In DNA, the CDR3 is TGTGCCAGCAGTGACGTTACCCACTATGGCTACACCTTC. Translation: CASSDVTHYGYTF.

This sequence joins TRBV28 and TRBJ2-7; tentative D call: TRBD2 (6 bases). CDR3 length: 16 amino acids. Trimming removed 7 bases from V and 7 bases from J, with 26 bases in between. The V gene's germline CDR1 is MDHEN and CDR2 SYDVKM. In DNA, the CDR3 is TGTGCCAGCAATCTAAGCGGGCCCCGAATTGGATTGGAGCAGTACTTC. Its protein is CASNLSGPRIGLEQYF.

The V gene is TRBV7-9, the J gene TRBJ2-7; maybe TRBD2 (5 bases). This CDR3 spans 16 amino acids. Trimming took 4 bases from V and 2 from J, leaving 18 bases between them. Germline V CDR1 and CDR2: SEHNR, FQNEAQ (reference sequence). In nucleotides, the CDR3 is TGTGCCAGCAGCTCGGTAGGCGGGCGCCGGGCCTACGAGCAGTACTTC. Translating it yields CASSSVGGRRAYEQYF.

The rearrangement uses TRBV29-1 and TRBJ1-4; D remains unclear. The CDR3 is 12 residues long. Per the germline V gene, CDR1 is SQVTM and CDR2 is ANQGSEA. The ends were cut back, 6 bases at V and 6 bases at J, with 11 bases in the middle. This CDR3 reads CSVGEGDEKLFF. CDR3 sequence (DNA): TGCAGCGTGGGCGAAGGAGATGAAAAACTGTTTTTT.

This clone appeared a single time. V is TRBV19 and J is TRBJ2-3; maybe TRBD1 (5 bases). Germline loops: CDR1 LNHDA, CDR2 SQIVND (reference sequence). V shed 6 bases and J shed 0 bases, with 13 bases lying between them. The CDR3 covers 15 residues. The CDR3 region is CASRGRQTSTDTQYF. For the CDR3, the DNA is TGTGCCAGTAGAGGAAGACAGACTAGCACAGATACGCAGTATTTT. Using reference TRBV19 and TRBJ2-3 for the parts outside the CDR3, the full variable domain is DGGITQSPKYLFRKEGQNVTLSCEQNLNHDAMYWYRQDPGQGLRLIYYSQIVNDFQKGDIAEGYSVSREKKESFPLTVTSAQKNPTAFYLCASRGRQTSTDTQYFGPGTRLTVL.

The rearrangement uses TRBV19 and TRBJ1-5; no reliable D call. V lost 6 bases, J lost 1 base, and 13 bases lay in between. The CDR3 runs to 15 residues. The germline V gene has CDR1 LNHDA and CDR2 SQIVND (reference sequence). The CDR3 sequence: CASRLRRESNQPQHF. CDR3 bases: TGTGCCAGTAGGTTAAGGAGGGAGAGCAATCAGCCCCAGCATTTT. The whole variable domain, remainder taken from reference TRBV19 and TRBJ1-5, is DGGITQSPKYLFRKEGQNVTLSCEQNLNHDAMYWYRQDPGQGLRLIYYSQIVNDFQKGDIAEGYSVSREKKESFPLTVTSAQKNPTAFYLCASRLRRESNQPQHFGDGTRLSIL.

The V and J genes are TRBV9 and TRBJ2-7; possible D gene TRBD2, 6 bases. The germline CDR1 and CDR2 sequences are SGDLS and YYNGEE. The CDR3 is made up of 16 amino acids. V lost 4 bases and J lost 5, with 22 bases in between. The CDR3 region has the DNA TGTGCCAGCAGCTCGAGGGGACTCAAAAAAGGGGACGAGCAGTACTTC. It specifies CASSSRGLKKGDEQYF.

The gene calls are TRBV9 and TRBJ2-3; no definite D call. V was pared by 0 bases and J by 2 bases, with 10 bases between. The CDR3 has 15 residues. Per the germline V gene, CDR1 is SGDLS and CDR2 is YYNGEE. CDR3 in DNA: TGTGCCAGCAGCGTAGACCGGAACCCCACAGATACGCAGTATTTT. Translating gives CASSVDRNPTDTQYF.

The chain recombines TRBV6-1 with TRBJ2-2, with D maybe TRBD2 (6 bases). With 3 bases removed from V and 6 bases from J, the gap between germline ends came to 17 bases. This CDR3 spans 16 amino acids. CDR1 and CDR2 (germline): MNHNS, SASEGT. The CDR3 loop is CASSETQAGTAGELFF. CDR3 coding DNA: TGTGCCAGCAGTGAGACGCAGGCGGGAACGGCCGGGGAGCTGTTTTTT.